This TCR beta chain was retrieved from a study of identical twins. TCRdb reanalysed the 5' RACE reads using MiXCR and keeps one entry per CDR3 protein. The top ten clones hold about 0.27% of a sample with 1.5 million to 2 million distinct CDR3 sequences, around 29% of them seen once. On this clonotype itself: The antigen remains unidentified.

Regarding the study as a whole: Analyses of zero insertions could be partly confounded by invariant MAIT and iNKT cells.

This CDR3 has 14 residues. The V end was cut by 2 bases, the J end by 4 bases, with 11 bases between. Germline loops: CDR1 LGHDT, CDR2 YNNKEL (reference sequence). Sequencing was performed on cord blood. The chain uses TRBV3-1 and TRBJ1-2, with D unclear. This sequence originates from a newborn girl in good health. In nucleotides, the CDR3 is TGTGCCAGCAGCCAAACAGCTGCTGGCTATGGCTACACCTTC. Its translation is CASSQTAAGYGYTF. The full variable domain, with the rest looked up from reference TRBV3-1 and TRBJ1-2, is DTAVSQTPKYLVTQMGNDKSIKCEQNLGHDTMYWYKQDSKKFLKIMFSYNNKELIINETVPNRFSPKSPDKAHLNLHINSLELGDSAVYFCASSQTAAGYGYTFGSGTRLTVV.